These 17 T cell receptor beta chains share one sample of origin, sequenced in a study of identical twins. Each CDR3 protein is one row after TCRdb ran MiXCR on the 5' RACE reads. The sample records 450,000 or so distinct CDR3 sequences, 14% being singletons. Another study also made use of these data, one on yellow fever vaccine responses in identical twins.

Material: CD4+ T cells sorted from blood. These receptors all stem from a woman aged 18 to 35 in good health.

The chain uses TRBV6-1 and TRBJ1-5, with D hard to call. CDR1 MNHNS and CDR2 SASEGT come from the germline V gene. V was shortened by 5 bases and J by 4 bases, with 18 bases between the two germline ends. CDR3 length: 16 residues. The CDR3: CASSPRAAQWNQPQHF. The CDR3 DNA reads as TGTGCCAGCAGTCCCCGGGCGGCTCAATGGAATCAGCCCCAGCATTTT.

This clonotype was counted between two and nine times. This sequence joins TRBV20-1 and TRBJ2-2; a possible D gene is TRBD1 (6 bases). Germline V gene sequence: CDR1 DFQATT, CDR2 SNEGSKA (reference sequence). Between the trimmed V and J ends, which lost 2 bases and 5 bases, there was a span of 15 bases. CDR3 length: 15 residues. The CDR3 spells CSARTYREGTGELFF. CDR3 in DNA: TGCAGTGCTAGAACTTACAGGGAAGGAACCGGGGAGCTGTTTTTT.

A few counts support this clonotype. Here the CDR3 DNA reads TGTGCCAGCAGTTTGCAGTGGGACACTGAAGCTTTCTTT. Its protein product is CASSLQWDTEAFF. The J gene is TRBJ1-1, the V gene TRBV12-3 or TRBV12-4; D is ambiguous. The CDR3 spans 13 residues. The V end lost 3 bases, the J end lost 3 bases, and 8 bases lay between the germline ends.

This chain joins TRBV7-2 and TRBJ2-4; a weak D match, TRBD2 (6 bases). The length of the CDR3 is 14 residues. With 6 bases removed from V and 7 bases from J, the gap between germline ends came to 16 bases. Germline V gives CDR1 SGHTA, CDR2 FQGNSA. The CDR3 protein is CASSPVRAGNIQYF. Here the CDR3 DNA reads TGTGCCAGCAGTCCCGTACGGGCGGGGAACATTCAGTACTTC.

This clonotype came up once. V is TRBV5-6 and J is TRBJ2-5; D might be TRBD1 (5 bases). V gave up 3 bases and J gave up 3 bases, with 12 bases separating them. The CDR3 contains 14 residues. Germline lookup yields CDR1 SGHDT and CDR2 YYEEEE. CDR3 loop: CASSSDRREETQYF. For the CDR3, the DNA is TGTGCCAGCAGCTCTGACAGAAGGGAAGAGACCCAGTACTTC.

V usage is TRBV20-1 and J usage is TRBJ1-5, with TRBD1 as a possible D gene (5 bases). Germline loops: CDR1 DFQATT, CDR2 SNEGSKA (reference sequence). CDR3 length equals 13 residues. V lost 6 bases, J lost 3 bases, and 12 bases lay in between. The CDR3 coding sequence is TGCAGTGCCCCCGGGGGGTACAATCAGCCCCAGCATTTT. Translating gives CSAPGGYNQPQHF.

This clonotype was detected many times. The chain employs TRBV5-1 and TRBJ2-3; D is unresolved. This CDR3 region has 13 residues. V shed 5 bases and J shed 1 base, with 8 bases lying between them. CDR1 SGHRS and CDR2 YFSETQ come from the germline V gene. The chain's CDR3 is CASRWEGTDTQYF. CDR3 DNA sequence: TGCGCCAGCAGGTGGGAAGGCACAGATACGCAGTATTTT.

This clonotype has only a few counts. The CDR3 protein is CSALLPGSREQYF. CDR3 bases: TGCAGTGCCCTGCTCCCCGGATCACGAGAGCAGTACTTC. The chain combines TRBV20-1 with TRBJ2-7; D unresolved. Germline V gives CDR1 DFQATT, CDR2 SNEGSKA (reference sequence). The V end was cut by 6 bases, the J end by 7 bases, with 19 bases between. CDR3 length equals 13 residues.

Here the CDR3 reads CASSLRRRHF. The CDR3 coding sequence is TGTGCCAGCAGCTTACGCCGGCGTCATTTT. The rearrangement uses TRBV7-3 and TRBJ1-5; D is undetermined. The CDR3 is 10 amino acids. V was shortened by 2 bases and J by 16 bases, with 9 bases between the two germline ends. Germline CDR1 and CDR2: SGHTA and FQGTGA.

The chain recombines TRBV29-1 with TRBJ2-1, with a weak D call TRBD2 (6 bases). Germline CDR1 SQVTM, CDR2 ANQGSEA. The ends were cut back, 2 bases at V and 11 bases at J, with 10 bases in the middle. This CDR3 is 11 amino acids long. The CDR3 sequence is CSVERGGKQFF. DNA of the CDR3: TGCAGCGTTGAAAGGGGCGGGAAGCAGTTCTTC.

The chain is built from TRBV12-3 or TRBV12-4 and TRBJ2-3, with 8 positions matching TRBD2. CDR3 length: 19 amino acids. The V and J ends lost 11 bases and 2 bases, in that order; junction bases with no gene match: 24. As DNA, the CDR3 is TGTGCCTTCAGTTTAGGATTCGAGCGGGGGAAGCATTTCACAGATACGCAGTATTTT. It encodes CAFSLGFERGKHFTDTQYF.

Written as DNA, the CDR3 is TGCGCCAGCAGCCGCGGACAGGGGGGCCAAGAGACCCAGTACTTC. Amino acid sequence: CASSRGQGGQETQYF. The chain recombines TRBV5-1 with TRBJ2-5; 10 nucleotides match TRBD1. CDR3 size: 15 residues. CDR1 is SGHRS, CDR2 YFSETQ, per germline. Trimming removed 4 bases from V and 1 base from J; junction bases left unmatched: 4.

J is TRBJ2-7 and V is TRBV7-2; D perhaps matches TRBD1 (5 bases). V gave up 5 bases and J gave up 2 bases, with 13 bases separating them. The germline gives CDR1 SGHTA, CDR2 FQGNSA. This CDR3 is 14 amino acids long. The CDR3 protein is CASSLQPGTYEQYF. For the CDR3, the DNA is TGTGCCAGCAGCCTCCAGCCAGGGACCTACGAGCAGTACTTC. Drawing the rest from reference TRBV7-2 and TRBJ2-7, the complete variable domain is GAGVSQSPSNKVTEKGKDVELRCDPISGHTALYWYRQSLGQGLEFLIYFQGNSAPDKSGLPSDRFSAERTGGSVSTLTIQRTQQEDSAVYLCASSLQPGTYEQYFGPGTRLTVT.

This clonotype was observed at least ten times. The rearrangement links TRBV29-1 to TRBJ2-7; TRBD2 aligns across 7 bases. The CDR3 is 11 amino acids. Germline assignment: CDR1 SQVTM and CDR2 ANQGSEA. The CDR3 DNA sequence: TGCACCCGGACTAGGAAAATCGAGCAGTACTTC. Amino acid sequence: CTRTRKIEQYF.

This sequence joins TRBV20-1 and TRBJ2-2, with D uncertain. The CDR3 is 21 residues long. Trimming pared 0 bases from V and 4 bases from J, leaving 30 bases between. Per the germline V gene, CDR1 is DFQATT and CDR2 is SNEGSKA (reference sequence). This CDR3 is CSARDQYGVATPGVGTGELFF. CDR3 sequence (DNA): TGCAGTGCTAGAGATCAGTATGGGGTTGCGACCCCCGGCGTTGGCACCGGGGAGCTGTTTTTT.

This clonotype came up a few times. The chain joins TRBV7-2 to TRBJ2-5, with D perhaps assigned TRBD1 or TRBD2 (6 bases each). Germline loops: CDR1 SGHTA, CDR2 FQGNSA. Trimming removed 5 bases at V and 4 bases at J, with 20 bases between. CDR3 length: 16 amino acids. The DNA for the CDR3 is TGTGCCAGCAGCCCCCGTCGAGGGGGAGGAACAGAGACCCAGTACTTC. Translated, it gives CASSPRRGGGTETQYF.

The J gene is TRBJ2-7, the V gene TRBV20-1, with D unresolved. Germline CDR1 DFQATT, CDR2 SNEGSKA (reference sequence). Trimming removed 3 bases from V and 6 bases from J, with 15 bases in between. The CDR3 consists of 13 residues. Written as DNA, the CDR3 is TGCAGTGCTAGTCTGTCTGGGCCCGCCGAGCAGTACTTC. This gives the protein CSASLSGPAEQYF.